A selection of T cell receptor beta chains follows, all from one sample in a study of blood T cell repertoires in COVID-19. Sequenced by immunoSEQ multiplex PCR; TCRdb stores in-frame clones only, minus some. The sample lists around 400,000 clones; approximately 91% were seen once. Sequenced sample: PBMCs or T cells enriched from blood (not recorded which). The receptors were gathered from a woman between 40 and 55 years old who had been exposed to COVID-19. The CDR3 runs from the conserved cysteine through the conserved F or W. The D gene is left open where the match is weak. Only part of the rows carry a size: once, few, many, or a class if the clone is expanded.

v_gene	d_gene	j_gene	abundance	CDR3nt	CDR3aa
TRBV4-1	TRBD2	TRBJ2-4	.	TGCGCCAGCAGCCAAGATTGGAGCGGGGGGGCCGAAAACATTCAGTACTTC	CASSQDWSGGAENIQYF
TRBV7-9	TRBD2	TRBJ2-1	.	TGTGCCAGCAGCCGAAGACTAGCGGGGGGACACAATGAGCAGTTCTTC	CASSRRLAGGHNEQFF
TRBV12-5	TRBD1	TRBJ2-1	.	TGTGCTAGTGGTTCGGGACAGGTTCACAATGAGCAGTTCTTC	CASGSGQVHNEQFF
TRBV11-3	.	TRBJ2-7	.	TGTGCCAGCAGCCCCCCCGCCCCAGGGGACTCCTACGAGCAGTACTTC	CASSPPAPGDSYEQYF
TRBV14	TRBD2	TRBJ2-5	.	TGTGCCAGCAGCCAAGGTCGGGGCGGGAGCTTCCAAGAGACCCAGTACTTC	CASSQGRGGSFQETQYF
TRBV7-2	.	TRBJ2-3	.	TGTGCCAGCAGCTTACCCTCTAGAGATACGCAGTATTTT	CASSLPSRDTQYF
TRBV18	TRBD1	TRBJ1-2	.	TGTGCCAGCTCACCGACAGGGCCTTCTGGCTACACCTTC	CASSPTGPSGYTF
TRBV18	.	TRBJ2-1	once	TGTGCCAGCTCATTGTACACAGCGGGCAATGAGCAGTTCTTC	CASSLYTAGNEQFF
TRBV7-3	TRBD2	TRBJ2-7	once	TGTGCCAGCAGCTTCGGGGGAGGGCCAACCTACGAGCAGTACTTC	CASSFGGGPTYEQYF
TRBV19	.	TRBJ2-1	.	TGTGCCAGTAGTCTGACTATCCCCTCCTACAATGAGCAGTTCTTC	CASSLTIPSYNEQFF
TRBV5-4	.	TRBJ1-2	.	TGTGCCAGCAGCTTGAGATCCGCAGGGAATGGCTACACCTTC	CASSLRSAGNGYTF
TRBV6-5	.	TRBJ1-2	.	TGTGCCAGCAGTTACCCGAGCGGTAGCTATGGCTACACCTTC	CASSYPSGSYGYTF
TRBV5-6	.	TRBJ1-2	.	TGTGCCAGCAGCTTGGGTGCGGTCTATGGCTACACCTTC	CASSLGAVYGYTF
TRBV11-3	TRBD1	TRBJ1-1	.	TGTGCCAGCAGCTTACCCGGGACAGGGAACACTGAAGCTTTCTTT	CASSLPGTGNTEAFF
TRBV18	TRBD1	TRBJ1-5	.	TGTGCCAGCTCACCAGTCGACAGGGGGCTAGGGAATCAGCCCCAGCATTTT	CASSPVDRGLGNQPQHF
TRBV19	.	TRBJ1-2	.	TGTGCCAGTAGTGCCAACAGGGAGGGTAACTATGGCTACACCTTC	CASSANREGNYGYTF
TRBV12-3/TRBV12-4	.	TRBJ2-7	.	TGTGCCAGCAGTTTAGGGGGCGACGAGCAGTACTTC	CASSLGGDEQYF
TRBV24-1	TRBD1	TRBJ1-1	.	TGTGCCACCAGTGAGACCGGGACAGGGGTGGTTTTCTTT	CATSETGTGVVFF
TRBV6-1	.	TRBJ2-7	.	TGTGCCAGCAGTGAGAGCTACGAGCAGTACTTC	CASSESYEQYF
TRBV5-4	TRBD1	TRBJ1-1	.	TGTGCCAGCAGCCTAGGACAGGGGGCTAAGGACACTGAAGCTTTCTTT	CASSLGQGAKDTEAFF
TRBV2	.	TRBJ1-1	.	TGTGCCAGCAGGGTCCTCGACAGAAGGACTGAAGCTTTCTTT	CASRVLDRRTEAFF
TRBV6-4	TRBD1	TRBJ2-2	.	TGTGCCAGCAGTGACTCGTTTACAGGGGGTACCGGGGAGCTGTTTTTT	CASSDSFTGGTGELFF
TRBV12-3/TRBV12-4	TRBD1	TRBJ1-1	.	TGTGCCAGCAGTCCAGGGGGTCCCCTTACAGCTTTCTTT	CASSPGGPLTAFF
TRBV9	TRBD1	TRBJ1-1	.	TGTGCCAGCAGCTCAGGGACAGGGGGCAGTAGGACTGAAGCTTTCTTT	CASSSGTGGSRTEAFF
TRBV7-8	TRBD1	TRBJ1-5	.	TGTGCCAGCAGCTCCGACAGGGTGAGCAATCAGCCCCAGCATTTT	CASSSDRVSNQPQHF
TRBV30	.	TRBJ1-5	.	TGTGCCTGGGGACAGAGTAGCAATCAGCCCCAGCATTTT	CAWGQSSNQPQHF
TRBV30	TRBD1	TRBJ2-5	.	TGTGCCTGGAGTACCGGGACAGCCCAAGAGACCCAGTACTTC	CAWSTGTAQETQYF
TRBV6-2/TRBV6-3	.	TRBJ1-5	.	TGTGCCAGCAGTTTAGTATCGGAGGGCCCAAATCAGCCCCAGCATTTT	CASSLVSEGPNQPQHF